This section outlines one T cell receptor beta chain sequence together with its context. Its antigen is currently unknown. This CDR3 has 16 amino acids. V lost 2 bases and J 2 bases, leaving 14 bases between the germline ends. Germline CDR1 is SNHLY and CDR2 is FYNNEI. Primers: 60 Vbeta forward and 13 Jbeta reverse. Only in-frame clones appear in the TCRdb table, and some are missing; sequencing was by immunoSEQ multiplex PCR. The sample has roughly 150,000 clones, 82% seen once. This sample stems from a study of cytomegalovirus exposure and HLA in healthy donors. Study-wide points: Per a later analysis, HLA-associated TCR beta chains showed more clonal expansion than other, equally common TCR beta chains. No immune exposure information besides CMV serostatus was available.

The receptor was derived from a girl aged 10-17 years in good health and CMV-seropositive. Sample: PBMCs. The J gene is TRBJ2-3, the V gene TRBV2, with D uncertain. CDR3 DNA: TGTGCCAGCAGTGAATCGGCGGCAACGCTCACAGATACGCAGTATTTT. The encoded protein is CASSESAATLTDTQYF.